The present TCR beta chain was sequenced within a study of T-cell reconstitution after alpha-beta-depleted transplantation in children. Overall study results and limits: Recipient T cells and thymic progenitors that survived gave rise to the high TCRbeta diversity observed at day 60 in some patients.

Germline CDR1 DFQATT, CDR2 SNEGSKA (reference sequence). There are 11 residues in the CDR3. V lost 6 bases to trimming and J lost 5 bases, with 8 bases between them. This clonotype has a count of ten or more. Its antigen is currently unknown. During its preparation, the TCRbeta library received unique molecular identifiers. TCRdb used MiXCR to reprocess the PCR reads, holding one entry per CDR3 protein. The repertoire includes 220,000 or so distinct CDR3 sequences, around 7.5% of them detected once, and 5% to 8% sits in the top ten. This specimen was PBMCs, mostly from graft donor cells, taken 180 days after TCRalphabeta/CD19-depleted stem cell transplant. This receptor was obtained from a male patient between 5 and 17 years old who had a stem cell transplant for acute lymphoblastic leukemia, so the T cells may come from the graft donor. The genes are TRBV20-1 and TRBJ2-1; D is ambiguous. CDR3 residues: CSALRNNEQFF. DNA of the CDR3: TGCAGTGCCCTAAGGAACAATGAGCAGTTCTTC.